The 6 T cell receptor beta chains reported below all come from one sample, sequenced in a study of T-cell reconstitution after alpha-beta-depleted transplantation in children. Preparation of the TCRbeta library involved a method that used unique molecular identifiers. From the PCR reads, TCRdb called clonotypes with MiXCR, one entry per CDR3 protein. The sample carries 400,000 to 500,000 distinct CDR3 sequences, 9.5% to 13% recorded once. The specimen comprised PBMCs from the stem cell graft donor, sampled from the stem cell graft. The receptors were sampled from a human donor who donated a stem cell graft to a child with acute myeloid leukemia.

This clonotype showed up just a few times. This CDR3 is CATHGRGNTEAFF. The CDR3 nucleotides are TGTGCCACGCATGGCCGGGGGAACACTGAAGCTTTCTTT. The rearrangement uses TRBV10-3 and TRBJ1-1, with no clear D. The CDR3 is 13 residues long. Germline V gives CDR1 ENHRY, CDR2 SYGVKD. V dropped 10 bases and J dropped 1 base, with 13 bases sitting between them.

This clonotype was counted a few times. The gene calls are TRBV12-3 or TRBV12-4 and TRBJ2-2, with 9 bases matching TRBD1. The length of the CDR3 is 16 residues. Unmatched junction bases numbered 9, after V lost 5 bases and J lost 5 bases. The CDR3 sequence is CASSPKNRGQTGELFF. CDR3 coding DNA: TGTGCCAGCAGTCCGAAGAACAGGGGGCAAACCGGGGAGCTGTTTTTT.

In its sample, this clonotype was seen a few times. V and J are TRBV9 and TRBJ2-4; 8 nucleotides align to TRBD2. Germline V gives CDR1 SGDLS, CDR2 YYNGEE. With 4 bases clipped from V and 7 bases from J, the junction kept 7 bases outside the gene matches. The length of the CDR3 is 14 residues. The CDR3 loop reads CASSPSAGVNIQYF. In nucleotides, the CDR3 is TGTGCCAGCAGCCCCTCAGCGGGAGTCAACATTCAGTACTTC.

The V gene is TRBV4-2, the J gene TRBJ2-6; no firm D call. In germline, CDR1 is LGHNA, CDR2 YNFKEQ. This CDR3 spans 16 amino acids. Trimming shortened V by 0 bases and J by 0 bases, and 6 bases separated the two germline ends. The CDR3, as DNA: TGTGCCAGCAGCCAAGATGTGTCCTCTGGGGCCAACGTCCTGACTTTC. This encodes CASSQDVSSGANVLTF.

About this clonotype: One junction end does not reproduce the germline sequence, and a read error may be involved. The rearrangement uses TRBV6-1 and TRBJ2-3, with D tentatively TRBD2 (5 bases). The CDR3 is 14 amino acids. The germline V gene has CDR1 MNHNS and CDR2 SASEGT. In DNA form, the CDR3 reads TGTGCCAGCAGTGAAAGAGGGCGCACCGATACGCAGTATTTT. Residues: CASSERGRTDTQYF.

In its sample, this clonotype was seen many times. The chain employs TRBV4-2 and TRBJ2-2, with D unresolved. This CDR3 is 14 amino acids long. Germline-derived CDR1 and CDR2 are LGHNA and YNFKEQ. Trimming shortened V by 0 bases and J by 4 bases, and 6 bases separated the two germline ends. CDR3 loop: CASSQDLSTGELFF. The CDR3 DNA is TGTGCCAGCAGCCAAGATCTGAGCACCGGGGAGCTGTTTTTT.